This is a list of T cell receptor beta chains from one sample in a study of cytomegalovirus exposure and HLA in healthy donors. Sequencing used immunoSEQ multiplex PCR; TCRdb keeps in-frame clones, though not all of them. The data contain about 120,000 clones, around 75% of them singletons. The sequencing input was PBMCs. These receptors originate from a woman in her twenties or thirties in good health and CMV-seronegative. Both conserved end residues are part of each CDR3. A D gene is named only where the DNA matches it firmly. Clone size appears in some rows only: once, few, many, or a class for an expanded clone.

d_call cdr3_length j_call v_call clone_size cdr3_aa cdr3_nt
. 15 TRBJ2-2 TRBV9 . CASSAGTRASGELFF TGTGCCAGCAGCGCCGGGACACGTGCTTCCGGGGAGCTGTTTTTT
. 13 TRBJ2-7 TRBV28 few CASSLTISYEQYF TGTGCCAGCAGTCTAACGATCTCCTACGAGCAGTACTTC
. 13 TRBJ2-3 TRBV5-4 . CASTPGGSDTQYF TGTGCCAGCACTCCGGGCGGGTCGGATACGCAGTATTTT
. 15 TRBJ2-7 TRBV19 . CASSPIGGSIYEQYF TGTGCCAGTAGCCCGATAGGAGGGAGTATCTACGAGCAGTACTTC
TRBD2 16 TRBJ2-5 TRBV7-9 . CASRPLLAGGRETQYF TGTGCCAGCAGACCGTTGCTAGCGGGAGGGAGAGAGACCCAGTACTTC
. 15 TRBJ1-2 TRBV19 . CASSMGTGGPIGYTF TGTGCCAGTAGTATGGGGACGGGAGGGCCTATAGGCTACACCTTC
. 13 TRBJ1-4 TRBV4-1 . CASMGGEGEKLFF TGCGCCAGCATGGGAGGGGAGGGTGAAAAACTGTTTTTT
TRBD1 17 TRBJ1-1 TRBV11-2 . CASSLGGQGASQGVAFF TGTGCCAGCAGCTTAGGGGGACAGGGGGCAAGTCAAGGTGTGGCTTTCTTT
. 14 TRBJ1-1 TRBV7-9 few CASSYSGTRAEAFF TGTGCCAGCAGCTACTCCGGGACTCGCGCTGAAGCTTTCTTT
. 16 TRBJ1-5 TRBV2 . CASSEEVGQGNQPQHF TGTGCCAGCAGTGAAGAGGTTGGACAAGGCAATCAGCCCCAGCATTTT
TRBD1 15 TRBJ2-2 TRBV5-1 . CASGRDSIFTGELFF TGCGCCAGCGGTCGGGACAGCATCTTCACCGGGGAGCTGTTTTTT
. 10 TRBJ2-7 TRBV30 . CAWGLYEQYF TGTGCCTGGGGACTCTACGAGCAGTACTTC
. 14 TRBJ2-3 TRBV4-3 . CASSQGAWTDTQYF TGCGCCAGCAGCCAGGGGGCTTGGACAGATACGCAGTATTTT
. 14 TRBJ1-2 TRBV2 once CASSGDLGHLGYTF TGTGCCAGCAGTGGGGACCTGGGACATCTTGGCTACACCTTC
. 15 TRBJ1-3 TRBV5-1 few CASSLADGGGNTIYF TGCGCCAGCAGCTTGGCCGATGGAGGTGGAAACACCATATATTTT
. 14 TRBJ1-1 TRBV14 . CASSQGGGNTEAFF TGTGCCAGCAGCCAAGGGGGGGGGAACACTGAAGCTTTCTTT
TRBD1 16 TRBJ1-5 TRBV5-4 . CASSLGGTGSNQPQHF TGTGCCAGCAGCTTGGGAGGGACAGGATCAAATCAGCCCCAGCATTTT
. 13 TRBJ1-5 TRBV19 . CATSEGGDQPQHF TGTGCCACCTCCGAGGGGGGGGATCAGCCCCAGCATTTT
TRBD1 15 TRBJ2-7 TRBV6-1 . CASSDLGQGTYEQYF TGTGCCAGCAGTGATTTGGGACAGGGAACCTACGAGCAGTACTTC
TRBD2 15 TRBJ2-3 TRBV9 . CASSVESGGADTQYF TGTGCCAGCAGCGTAGAGAGCGGGGGAGCAGATACGCAGTATTTT